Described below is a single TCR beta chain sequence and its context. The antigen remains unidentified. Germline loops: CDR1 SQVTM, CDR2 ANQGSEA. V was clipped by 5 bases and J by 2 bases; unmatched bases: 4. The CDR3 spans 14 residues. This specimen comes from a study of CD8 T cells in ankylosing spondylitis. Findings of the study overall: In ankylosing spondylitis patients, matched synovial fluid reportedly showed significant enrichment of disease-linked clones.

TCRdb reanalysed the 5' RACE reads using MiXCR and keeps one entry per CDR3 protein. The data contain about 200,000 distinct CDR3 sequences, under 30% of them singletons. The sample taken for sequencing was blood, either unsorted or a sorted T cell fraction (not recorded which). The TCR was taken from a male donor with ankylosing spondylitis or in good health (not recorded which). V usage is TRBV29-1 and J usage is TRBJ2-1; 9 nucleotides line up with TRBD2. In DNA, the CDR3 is TGCAGCGTTCTTGCGGGAGGGCCCTACAATGAGCAGTTCTTC. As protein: CSVLAGGPYNEQFF.